The 14 T cell receptor beta chains below all came from one sample that was sequenced in a study of CD8 T cells in Susac syndrome. After extraction with the RNeasy kit, about 0.5 to 1 ug of the RNA was reverse transcribed using random hexamers. MiXCR, applied by TCRdb to the immunoSEQ multiplex PCR reads, yields one record per CDR3 protein. The sample lists fewer than 150,000 distinct CDR3 sequences; roughly 96% were seen once. The sample was CD4+ T cells from PBMCs. The receptors originated from a human donor in good health.

The CDR3 loop reads CASIHGSGSYGYTF. Here the CDR3 DNA reads TGTGCCAGCATCCACGGAAGTGGAAGTTATGGCTACACCTTC. The chain employs TRBV12-3 or TRBV12-4 and TRBJ1-2; no clear D gene. Deletions cut 7 bases from V and 5 bases from J, with 17 bases between. This CDR3 contains 14 residues.

The chain links TRBV29-1 to TRBJ2-7; 11 bases fit TRBD1. The CDR3 sequence is 14 residues long. Germline V CDR1 and CDR2: SQVTM, ANQGSEA. Trimming cost V 4 bases and J 7 bases; bases outside gene matches: 9. CDR3 region: CSVALGTGGREQYF. The CDR3 DNA follows: TGCAGCGTTGCCTTGGGGACAGGGGGTCGTGAGCAGTACTTC.

The chain carries TRBV7-2 and TRBJ2-1; either TRBD1 or TRBD2 may fit D (5 bases each). Trimming removed 1 base from V and 4 bases from J, with 11 bases in between. This CDR3 has 15 amino acids. The germline V gene encodes CDR1 SGHTA and CDR2 FQGNSA. CDR3 nucleotide sequence: TGTGCCAGCAGCTTAGGGGGTGGGGGTTACAATGAGCAGTTCTTC. Its protein is CASSLGGGGYNEQFF.

V is TRBV20-1 and J is TRBJ1-1; no clear D. The CDR3 extends over 17 amino acids. V was trimmed by 5 bases and J by 4 bases, leaving 26 bases between them. Germline V lookup: CDR1 DFQATT, CDR2 SNEGSKA (reference sequence). Here the CDR3 DNA reads TGCAGTGCTCTCCAGGCGGAGGCCTCTAAGTTTGGCACTGAAGCTTTCTTT. Translating it yields CSALQAEASKFGTEAFF.

The chain couples TRBV6-2 or TRBV6-3 to TRBJ1-2, with D maybe TRBD1 (5 bases). The CDR3 totals 12 residues. The ends were cut back, 2 bases at V and 5 bases at J, with 6 bases in the middle. From germline, CDR1 is MNHEY and CDR2 SVGEGT. CDR3 residues: CASSYRGYGYTF. The CDR3 DNA reads as TGTGCCAGCAGTTACCGGGGGTATGGCTACACCTTC.

J is TRBJ2-6 and V is TRBV6-6, with no clear D. CDR3 length equals 10 residues. The V end lost 4 bases, the J end lost 16 bases, and 8 bases lay between the germline ends. Germline assignment: CDR1 MNHNY and CDR2 SVGAGI (reference sequence). Here the CDR3 reads CASSSTGLTF. The CDR3 DNA follows: TGTGCCAGCAGTTCCACGGGTCTGACTTTC.

The chain couples TRBV6-4 to TRBJ2-2; D unclear. The CDR3 sequence is 13 residues long. The germline V gene encodes CDR1 MRHNA and CDR2 SNTAGT. Trimming shortened V by 0 bases and J by 7 bases, and 6 bases separated the two germline ends. CDR3 sequence (DNA): TGTGCCAGCAGTGACTCAACCTTCGGGGAGCTGTTTTTT. It codes for CASSDSTFGELFF.

The chain uses TRBV7-2 and TRBJ2-7; 8 bases map to TRBD1. The CDR3 contains 14 residues. The germline CDR1 and CDR2 sequences are SGHTA and FQGNSA. The ends lost 5 bases at V and 5 bases at J; junction bases unmatched: 8. The CDR3 DNA reads TGTGCCAGCAGCCCCTCCGGGACAGGCCACGAGCAGTACTTC. Translation gives CASSPSGTGHEQYF.

This clonotype was detected a few times. The chain is built from TRBV29-1 and TRBJ1-2, with D uncertain. CDR1 is SQVTM and CDR2 is ANQGSEA in the germline V gene. This CDR3 region has 11 residues. V was shortened by 5 bases and J by 6 bases, with 10 bases between the two germline ends. Here the CDR3 DNA reads TGCAGCGTTCGTGGAGTTGATGGCTACACCTTC. This gives the protein CSVRGVDGYTF.

V usage is TRBV27 and J usage is TRBJ2-5, with 7 nucleotides matching TRBD1. V gave up 3 bases and J gave up 5 bases; unmatched junction bases: 6. Germline CDR1 is MNHEY and CDR2 is SMNVEV (reference sequence). The CDR3 runs to 14 residues. CDR3 coding DNA: TGTGCCAGCAGTTTGAGGGGGCCGTTGGAGACCCAGTACTTC. Its protein is CASSLRGPLETQYF.

The chain recombines TRBV2 with TRBJ2-1; 9 bases are a match to TRBD1. This CDR3 has 14 amino acids. The junction had 4 bases not matched to a gene; V was cut back by 6 bases and J by 4 bases. Germline loops: CDR1 SNHLY, CDR2 FYNNEI. CDR3 amino acids: CASRGDREYNEQFF. In nucleotides, the CDR3 is TGTGCCAGCAGGGGGGACAGGGAGTACAATGAGCAGTTCTTC.

In this sample, this clonotype turned up once. This rearrangement joins TRBV5-6 to TRBJ2-3, with a tentative D call TRBD1 (6 bases). Per the germline V gene, CDR1 is SGHDT and CDR2 is YYEEEE. The CDR3 is 15 amino acids. Trimming removed 4 bases at V and 6 bases at J, with 18 bases between. The DNA for the CDR3 is TGTGCCAGCAGCCGGTTGACAGGACCTTCGGATACGCAGTATTTT. As protein: CASSRLTGPSDTQYF. Filled out from reference TRBV5-6 and TRBJ2-3, the complete variable domain reads DAGVTQSPTHLIKTRGQQVTLRCSPKSGHDTVSWYQQALGQGPQFIFQYYEEEERQRGNFPDRFSGHQFPNYSSELNVNALLLGDSALYLCASSRLTGPSDTQYFGPGTRLTVL.

This sequence joins TRBV4-3 and TRBJ2-7; TRBD2 aligns across 7 bases. V gave up 1 base and J gave up 0 bases; unmatched junction bases: 6. The length of the CDR3 is 16 residues. The germline V gene encodes CDR1 LGHNA and CDR2 YSLEER. DNA for the CDR3: TGCGCCAGCAGCCAAGGATTTACTAGCGTCTCCTACGAGCAGTACTTC. Residues: CASSQGFTSVSYEQYF.

This sequence joins TRBV6-6 and TRBJ2-7; 8 bases align to TRBD2. Germline V gene lookup returns CDR1 MNHNY and CDR2 SVGAGI (reference sequence). Unmatched junction bases numbered 11, after V lost 7 bases and J lost 0 bases. The CDR3 has 16 amino acids. CDR3: CASTPRRGGSSYEQYF. Here the CDR3 DNA reads TGTGCCAGCACCCCTAGACGGGGGGGATCCTCCTACGAGCAGTACTTC.